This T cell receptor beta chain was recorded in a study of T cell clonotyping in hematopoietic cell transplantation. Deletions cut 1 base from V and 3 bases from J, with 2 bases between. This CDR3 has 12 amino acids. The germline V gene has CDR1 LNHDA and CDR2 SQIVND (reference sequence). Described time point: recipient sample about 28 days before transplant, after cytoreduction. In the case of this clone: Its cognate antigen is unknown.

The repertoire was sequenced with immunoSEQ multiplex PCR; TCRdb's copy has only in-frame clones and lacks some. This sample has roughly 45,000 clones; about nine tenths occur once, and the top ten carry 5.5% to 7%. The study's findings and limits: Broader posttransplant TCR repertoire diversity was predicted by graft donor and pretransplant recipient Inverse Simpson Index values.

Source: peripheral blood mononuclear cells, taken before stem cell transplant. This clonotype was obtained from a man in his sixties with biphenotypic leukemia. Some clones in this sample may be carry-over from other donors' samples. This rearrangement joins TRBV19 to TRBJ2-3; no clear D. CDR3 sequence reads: CASSIGTDTQYF. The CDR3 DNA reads TGTGCCAGTAGTATAGGAACAGATACGCAGTATTTT.